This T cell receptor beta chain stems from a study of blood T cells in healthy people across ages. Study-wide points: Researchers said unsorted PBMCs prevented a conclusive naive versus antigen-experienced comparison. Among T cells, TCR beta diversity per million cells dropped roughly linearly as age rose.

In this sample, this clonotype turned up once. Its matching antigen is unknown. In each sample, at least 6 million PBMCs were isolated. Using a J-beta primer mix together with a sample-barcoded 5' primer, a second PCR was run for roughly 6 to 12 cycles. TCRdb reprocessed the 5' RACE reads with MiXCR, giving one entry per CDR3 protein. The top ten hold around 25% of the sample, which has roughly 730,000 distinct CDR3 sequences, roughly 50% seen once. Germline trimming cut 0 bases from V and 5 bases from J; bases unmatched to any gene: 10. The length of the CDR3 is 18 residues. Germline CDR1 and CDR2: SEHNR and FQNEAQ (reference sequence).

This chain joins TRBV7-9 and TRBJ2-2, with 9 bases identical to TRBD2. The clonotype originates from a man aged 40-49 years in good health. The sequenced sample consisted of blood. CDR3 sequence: CASSLAQSRLAGTGELFF. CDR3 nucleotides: TGTGCCAGCAGCTTAGCGCAATCAAGGCTAGCGGGAACCGGGGAGCTGTTTTTT. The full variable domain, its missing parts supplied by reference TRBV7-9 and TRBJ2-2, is DTGVSQNPRHKITKRGQNVTFRCDPISEHNRLYWYRQTLGQGPEFLTYFQNEAQLEKSRLLSDRFSAERPKGSFSTLEIQRTEQGDSAMYLCASSLAQSRLAGTGELFFGEGSRLTVL.